This entry lists 22 T cell receptor beta chains sequenced from one sample in a study of T-cell memory formation after mild COVID-19. TCRdb re-derived calls from the 5' RACE reads in MiXCR, one entry per CDR3 protein. The data show 75,000 to 90,000 distinct CDR3 sequences, with approximately 15% seen just once and roughly 30% held by the top ten. Sequenced input: PBMCs or a T cell subset sorted from them (not recorded which). All receptors come from an adult woman who had mild COVID-19 (a few samples of this study predate the infection). Cell type and time point are not known.

The rearrangement joins TRBV6-2 or TRBV6-3 to TRBJ2-1; 12 bases fit TRBD2. Trimming took 2 bases from V and 9 from J; bases not matched to a gene: 14. Germline V gene data show CDR1 as MNHEY and CDR2 as SVGEGT. This CDR3 is built from 18 residues. DNA of the CDR3: TGTGCCAGCAGTTACGAAAGACTAGCGGGAGTTTGGTTTGGTGAGCAGTTCTTC. It encodes CASSYERLAGVWFGEQFF.

The V gene is TRBV7-9, the J gene TRBJ2-7; 10 nucleotides agree with TRBD2. The trim removed 4 bases at V and 4 bases at J, leaving 10 bases unmatched. Germline lookup yields CDR1 SEHNR and CDR2 FQNEAQ (reference sequence). The CDR3 length is 16 residues. The DNA for the CDR3 is TGTGCCAGCAGCTCCCGGGGTCTAGCGGGAGCTTACGAGCAGTACTTC. Its protein product is CASSSRGLAGAYEQYF. Complete variable domain (other parts from reference TRBV7-9 and TRBJ2-7): DTGVSQNPRHKITKRGQNVTFRCDPISEHNRLYWYRQTLGQGPEFLTYFQNEAQLEKSRLLSDRFSAERPKGSFSTLEIQRTEQGDSAMYLCASSSRGLAGAYEQYFGPGTRLTVT.

This clonotype was detected once. The gene calls are TRBV2 and TRBJ1-1; D is perhaps TRBD1 (6 bases). Germline assignment: CDR1 SNHLY and CDR2 FYNNEI. V lost 7 bases, J lost 4 bases, and 10 bases lay in between. The CDR3 has 12 amino acids. The CDR3 is CASKTGPTEAFF. The DNA for the CDR3 is TGTGCCAGCAAGACAGGCCCCACTGAAGCTTTCTTT.

This chain uses TRBV4-3 with TRBJ2-7; D not certain. The CDR3 totals 13 residues. The germline V and J ends were trimmed by 2 bases and 6 bases, with 11 bases remaining between them. The germline gives CDR1 LGHNA, CDR2 YSLEER. CDR3 in amino acids: CASSQSHKREQYF. CDR3 DNA: TGCGCCAGCAGCCAATCCCACAAGCGCGAGCAGTACTTC.

This clonotype showed up just a few times. The chain employs TRBV4-1 and TRBJ1-5, with D possibly being TRBD1 (5 bases). The V and J ends lost 1 base and 3 bases respectively, with 13 bases between them. Germline V lookup: CDR1 MGHRA, CDR2 YSYEKL. This CDR3 is built from 16 residues. The CDR3 reads CASSQAMTEDNQPQHF. The CDR3 nucleotides are TGCGCCAGCAGCCAAGCGATGACAGAGGACAATCAGCCCCAGCATTTT.

This clonotype has a count of ten or more. CDR3 in DNA: TGTGCCAGCAGCTTATCCAGGGCAGGGGGCTACCGCAATGGCTACACCTTC. Residues: CASSLSRAGGYRNGYTF. This chain uses TRBV7-8 with TRBJ1-2; 8 nucleotides match TRBD1. J lost 6 bases, V lost 2 bases, and 14 bases had no gene match. Germline lookup yields CDR1 SGHVS and CDR2 FQNEAQ. CDR3 length equals 17 residues.

The V and J genes are TRBV5-1 and TRBJ2-1; either TRBD1 or TRBD2 may supply D (5 bases each). Trimming took off 4 bases at V and 0 bases at J, with 14 bases between the two ends. The CDR3 spans 16 residues. Germline lookup yields CDR1 SGHRS and CDR2 YFSETQ. The CDR3 sequence is CASSLGTASSYNEQFF. The CDR3 nucleotides read TGCGCCAGCAGCCTCGGGACGGCGAGCTCCTACAATGAGCAGTTCTTC.

This chain uses TRBV12-3 or TRBV12-4 with TRBJ2-3, with D uncertain. The V and J ends lost 1 base and 2 bases respectively, with 10 bases between them. This CDR3 has 15 amino acids. CDR3 protein: CASSLEAADTDTQYF. Here the CDR3 DNA reads TGTGCCAGCAGTTTAGAGGCCGCGGACACAGATACGCAGTATTTT.

This clonotype was detected only a few times. This chain connects TRBV19 to TRBJ1-1, with D perhaps TRBD1 (5 bases). The germline gives CDR1 LNHDA, CDR2 SQIVND (reference sequence). V was clipped by 10 bases and J by 6 bases, with 12 bases between them. The CDR3 extends over 11 amino acids. The CDR3 DNA sequence: TGTGCCATCAGGGCAGGACCTGAAGCTTTCTTT. Its translation: CAIRAGPEAFF.

This clonotype appeared a few times. This sequence joins TRBV7-9 and TRBJ2-1, with TRBD1 identical over 7 bases. CDR1 is SEHNR, CDR2 FQNEAQ, per germline (reference sequence). V shed 5 bases and J 2 bases; nucleotides not matched to a gene: 6. The CDR3 totals 15 residues. As DNA, the CDR3 is TGTGCCAGCAGCACATCGACAGGGCCCTACAATGAGCAGTTCTTC. This encodes CASSTSTGPYNEQFF.

This clonotype was seen a few times. The gene calls are TRBV24-1 and TRBJ2-1, with 8 positions matching TRBD2. J was trimmed by 8 bases and V by 7 bases; bases with no gene match: 9. The germline V gene encodes CDR1 KGHDR and CDR2 SFDVKD. This CDR3 is built from 14 residues. The CDR3 bases are TGTGCCACCAGCGGCCACGGGAGGGTCGATGAGCAGTTCTTC. Encoded protein: CATSGHGRVDEQFF.

The gene calls are TRBV12-3 or TRBV12-4 and TRBJ1-1; TRBD1 is a possible D gene (5 bases). Between the trimmed V and J ends, which lost 2 bases and 3 bases, there was a span of 10 bases. The length of the CDR3 is 14 residues. The CDR3 loop reads CASSLQGGYTEAFF. CDR3 coding DNA: TGTGCCAGCAGTTTACAGGGAGGGTACACTGAAGCTTTCTTT.

This clonotype was seen more than once but under ten times. The chain joins TRBV20-1 to TRBJ2-5; 7 bases map to TRBD2. The CDR3 contains 14 residues. Germline trimming cut 6 bases from V and 2 bases from J; bases unmatched to any gene: 9. Germline CDR1 DFQATT, CDR2 SNEGSKA (reference sequence). As DNA, the CDR3 is TGCAGTGCCCCAGGCGGGAGAGTACAAGAGACCCAGTACTTC. Amino acids: CSAPGGRVQETQYF.

This clonotype occurred a few times. The V gene is TRBV6-1, the J gene TRBJ2-6; no definite D call. Trimming stripped 4 bases from V and 0 bases from J, with 10 bases between. This CDR3 is built from 16 residues. CDR1 is MNHNS and CDR2 is SASEGT in the germline V gene. The CDR3 here is CASSGTGISGANVLTF. CDR3 DNA sequence: TGTGCCAGCAGTGGCACCGGTATCTCTGGGGCCAACGTCCTGACTTTC.

V and J are TRBV5-1 and TRBJ2-7; 7 positions agree with TRBD2. The germline V gene has CDR1 SGHRS and CDR2 YFSETQ. The V gene end was trimmed by 5 bases and the J gene end by 0 bases; junction bases not matched to a gene: 8. The length of the CDR3 is 15 residues. CDR3 DNA sequence: TGCGCCAGCAGTCACACAGCGGGGAGCTCCTACGAGCAGTACTTC. Translating gives CASSHTAGSSYEQYF.

This clonotype was counted a few times. The chain combines TRBV7-9 with TRBJ2-7; TRBD2 aligns across 10 bases. CDR1 SEHNR and CDR2 FQNEAQ come from the germline V gene (reference sequence). The CDR3 consists of 14 residues. V dropped 5 bases and J dropped 4; count of bases not matched to a gene: 5. The CDR3 loop is CASSTEREGYEQYF. In DNA form, the CDR3 reads TGTGCCAGCAGCACAGAGCGGGAGGGGTACGAGCAGTACTTC.

The chain links TRBV5-1 to TRBJ2-5, with no clear D. The CDR3 is 15 amino acids. CDR1 and CDR2 (germline): SGHRS, YFSETQ. Trimming pared 0 bases from V and 1 base from J, leaving 10 bases between. In DNA form, the CDR3 reads TGCGCCAGCAGCTTGGCTTGGGGAATCCAAGAGACCCAGTACTTC. Protein sequence: CASSLAWGIQETQYF.

This clonotype has more than one count but fewer than ten. The chain employs TRBV5-5 and TRBJ2-7, with 7 positions matching TRBD1. The V gene end was trimmed by 0 bases and the J gene end by 3 bases; junction bases not matched to a gene: 6. The CDR3 totals 15 residues. CDR1 and CDR2 (germline): SGHKS, YYEKEE (reference sequence). The CDR3 spells CASSLARQGVYEQYF. DNA of the CDR3: TGTGCCAGCAGCTTGGCGAGACAGGGAGTCTACGAGCAGTACTTC. Drawing the rest from reference TRBV5-5 and TRBJ2-7, the complete variable domain is DAGVTQSPTHLIKTRGQQVTLRCSPISGHKSVSWYQQVLGQGPQFIFQYYEKEERGRGNFPDRFSARQFPNYSSELNVNALLLGDSALYLCASSLARQGVYEQYFGPGTRLTVT.

This clonotype was detected once. The V and J genes are TRBV24-1 and TRBJ2-3; a weak D match, TRBD1 (5 bases). The CDR3 contains 13 residues. The V gene lost 9 bases and the J gene lost 6 bases, with 15 bases spanning the gap. Germline CDR1 KGHDR, CDR2 SFDVKD. The CDR3 loop reads CATGIQGADTQYF. The CDR3 region has the DNA TGTGCCACCGGGATCCAGGGTGCGGATACGCAGTATTTT.

This clonotype has just a few counts. V gene TRBV25-1 combines with J gene TRBJ2-2; D remains ambiguous. Germline-derived CDR1 and CDR2 are MGHDK and SYGVNS. The V end was cut by 1 base, the J end by 2 bases, with 17 bases between. CDR3 length equals 18 residues. The CDR3 protein is CASSEWARGPENTGELFF. For the CDR3, the DNA is TGTGCCAGCAGTGAATGGGCCAGAGGACCTGAAAACACCGGGGAGCTGTTTTTT.

This clonotype is termed medium-sized. This chain links TRBV7-9 with TRBJ2-7; D gene ambiguous. The germline V and J ends were trimmed by 4 bases and 3 bases, with 19 bases remaining between them. The length of the CDR3 is 16 residues. The germline V gene encodes CDR1 SEHNR and CDR2 FQNEAQ (reference sequence). The CDR3 DNA is TGTGCCAGCAGCTCGGGTTTGACTGGCACCCGCTACGAGCAGTACTTC. This gives the protein CASSSGLTGTRYEQYF. The entire variable domain, with the rest obtained from reference TRBV7-9 and TRBJ2-7, is as follows: DTGVSQNPRHKITKRGQNVTFRCDPISEHNRLYWYRQTLGQGPEFLTYFQNEAQLEKSRLLSDRFSAERPKGSFSTLEIQRTEQGDSAMYLCASSSGLTGTRYEQYFGPGTRLTVT.

This clonotype was picked up a small number of times. The chain combines TRBV6-2 or TRBV6-3 with TRBJ2-2; TRBD2 might be the D (5 bases). From germline, CDR1 is MNHEY and CDR2 SVGEGT. The CDR3 covers 14 residues. Trimming stripped 4 bases from V and 4 bases from J, with 10 bases between. CDR3 DNA sequence: TGTGCCAGCAGTTTGGCTAGCCTCACCGGGGAGCTGTTTTTT. Its translation is CASSLASLTGELFF.